This T cell receptor beta chain is drawn from a study of T-cell reconstitution after alpha-beta-depleted transplantation in children. Study results and limitations: Several hundred expanded graft clones reportedly gave rise to the alpha-beta T cells present about two months after transplant. T-cell numbers and diversity, one year after transplant, stemmed largely from T cells that were newly produced.

This clonotype was recorded a few times. Its antigen is not identified. Germline CDR1 reads SGHRS; CDR2 reads YFSETQ. The CDR3 covers 14 residues. Trimming stripped 0 bases from V and 4 bases from J, with 9 bases between. The TCRbeta library incorporated unique molecular identifiers. TCRdb analysed the PCR reads with MiXCR anew, one entry per CDR3 protein. The sample yields 700,000 or so distinct CDR3 sequences, approximately 14% seen once. The V call is TRBV5-1, the J call TRBJ2-3; D uncertain. The sample here was PBMCs, taken before TCRalphabeta/CD19-depleted stem cell transplant. The receptor was derived from a girl under 10 years old with congenital amegakaryocytic thrombocytopenia, due to receive a stem cell transplant. Here the CDR3 reads CASSLDPFSDTQYF. The CDR3 region has the DNA TGCGCCAGCAGCTTGGACCCGTTTTCAGATACGCAGTATTTT.